The clone carrying this TCR beta chain showed up just a few times. This sample is part of a study of T cell changes during pregnancy in multiple sclerosis. The repertoire was sequenced with immunoSEQ multiplex PCR; TCRdb's copy has only in-frame clones and lacks some. This sample has more than 95,000 clones, with 92% found just once. Losses at the gene ends were 6 bases for V and 2 bases for J; bases not matched to a gene: 7. From germline, CDR1 is SEHNR and CDR2 FQNEAQ (reference sequence). The CDR3 contains 16 residues. The V call is TRBV7-9, the J call TRBJ2-2; 9 bases fit TRBD1. The sequence derives from a female donor with multiple sclerosis, enrolled in a pregnancy study. Sequenced material: peripheral blood, taken after pregnancy. CDR3 nucleotide sequence: TGTGCCAGCAGTCACCGACAGGGGGTAAACACCGGGGAGCTGTTTTTT. Translated: CASSHRQGVNTGELFF.